Below, 5 T cell receptor beta chains from the same sample are listed, as sequenced in a study of T cells in Graves' hyperthyroidism and ophthalmopathy. Using RNA transcripts as the source, TCR beta CDR3 regions were amplified. The study used the HTBI primer set for a first-round RT-PCR of the TCR CDR3. TCRdb called the multiplex PCR reads again in MiXCR, with one record for every CDR3 protein. The sample holds more than 500,000 distinct CDR3 sequences, about 46% seen once. The sample consisted of peripheral blood or thyroid tissue (not recorded which). The receptors originated from an adult woman with Graves' disease, either hyperthyroidism or ophthalmopathy (not recorded which).

The rearrangement uses TRBV29-1 and TRBJ2-7, with D tentatively TRBD1 (5 bases). The germline gives CDR1 SQVTM, CDR2 ANQGSEA. The V end lost 1 base, the J end lost 1 base, and 8 bases lay between the germline ends. The CDR3 totals 13 residues. The CDR3 spells CSVEGGWSYEQYF. In DNA form, the CDR3 reads TGCAGCGTTGAAGGGGGCTGGTCCTACGAGCAGTACTTC.

V and J are TRBV4-3 and TRBJ1-1, with D perhaps TRBD1 (5 bases). Trimming pared 2 bases from V and 1 base from J, leaving 14 bases between. Germline CDR1 LGHNA, CDR2 YSLEER. The CDR3 runs 16 residues. CDR3 nucleotide sequence: TGCGCCAGCAGCCAAAATAAGGGGCTTACGAACACTGAAGCTTTCTTT. Protein sequence: CASSQNKGLTNTEAFF.

V and J are TRBV5-5 and TRBJ2-7, with 10 bases that match TRBD1. The CDR3 is made up of 15 amino acids. Germline CDR1 is SGHKS and CDR2 is YYEKEE (reference sequence). J gave up 3 bases and V 3 bases, and 6 bases lay outside the gene matches. DNA of the CDR3: TGTGCCAGCAGCTCTCCCGGGACAGGGGACTACGAGCAGTACTTC. Its translation is CASSSPGTGDYEQYF.

The chain couples TRBV6-5 to TRBJ1-2, with 7 bases identical to TRBD1. Germline-derived CDR1 and CDR2 are MNHEY and SVGAGI. The CDR3 totals 14 residues. The J segment lost 4 bases and the V segment lost 6 bases, leaving 8 bases of the junction unmatched. This chain's CDR3 is CASRDPGQIYGYTF. The CDR3 DNA sequence: TGTGCCAGCAGAGATCCGGGACAGATCTATGGCTACACCTTC.

The rearrangement links TRBV7-9 to TRBJ2-5, with D possibly being TRBD1 (5 bases). Germline CDR1 SEHNR, CDR2 FQNEAQ (reference sequence). CDR3 length equals 12 residues. The V end lost 3 bases, the J end lost 5 bases, and 7 bases lay between the germline ends. This CDR3 reads CASSFKGETQYF. In DNA, the CDR3 is TGTGCCAGCAGCTTCAAGGGGGAGACCCAGTACTTC.